The following is a T cell receptor beta chain sequence with its context. Its antigen is as yet unknown. The entry originates in a study of siplizumab effects on memory and regulatory T cells. Each sample yielded 90,000 to 100,000 assayed TCR templates. Sequencing was performed with immunoSEQ multiplex PCR; in TCRdb, only in-frame clones are kept and a portion is missing. The sample shows over 65,000 clones, over 90% of them seen only once. The V end was cut by 2 bases, the J end by 2 bases, with 10 bases between. CDR3 length equals 14 residues. Germline V gene sequence: CDR1 MNHEY, CDR2 SVGAGI. Findings of the study overall: Alloreactive sequences traceable to unstimulated CD4+ memory cells were significantly reduced by siplizumab. Under siplizumab, an average about 70% of mappable alloreactive CD4+ clones were Treg-derived, compared with over 25% in controls. Naive T cells seemed more diverse than memory cells; they also seemed major alloresponse contributors.

Sequences were obtained from CD8+ T cells sorted from blood. The rearrangement joins TRBV6-5 to TRBJ2-7; D unclear. The clonotype was recovered from a human donor in good health. The CDR3 protein is CASSYPDAPYEQYF. CDR3 in DNA: TGTGCCAGCAGTTACCCCGACGCCCCCTACGAGCAGTACTTC.